This record covers a single TCR beta chain. The data are from a study of blood T cell repertoires in COVID-19. Methods used by the authors: Estimates of nucleated cell counts were drawn from the amplification of reference gene primers. This table comes from immunoSEQ multiplex PCR, and its TCRdb copy is limited to in-frame clones, with some not included. Clone size and V and J calls were adopted from that table, with D and trimming inferred from the DNA. The top ten hold less than 2.5% of the sample, which has about 120,000 clones, approximately 90% seen once. CDR1 is LGHDT, CDR2 YNNKEL, per germline (reference sequence). V was pared by 6 bases and J by 8 bases, with 6 bases of the junction left unmatched. This CDR3 region has 13 residues.

The chain combines TRBV3-1 (or the pseudogene TRBV3-2) with TRBJ1-4; 7 nucleotides match TRBD1. Specimen: peripheral blood. This sequence was found in a woman in her forties or fifties with acute or convalescent COVID-19. The CDR3 here is CASRTGSGEKLFF. CDR3 DNA: TGTGCCAGCAGGACAGGGTCCGGAGAAAAACTGTTTTTT.